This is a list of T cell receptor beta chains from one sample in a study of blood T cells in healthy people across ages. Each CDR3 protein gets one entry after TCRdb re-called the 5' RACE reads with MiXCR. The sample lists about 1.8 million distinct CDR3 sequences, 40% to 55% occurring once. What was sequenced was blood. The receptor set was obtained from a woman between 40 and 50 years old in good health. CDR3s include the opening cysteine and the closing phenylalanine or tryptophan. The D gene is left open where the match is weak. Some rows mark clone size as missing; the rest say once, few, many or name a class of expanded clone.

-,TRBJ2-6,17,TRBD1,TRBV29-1,CSVDVGQGVSGANVLTF,TGCAGCGTTGATGTGGGACAGGGGGTTTCTGGGGCCAACGTCCTGACTTTC
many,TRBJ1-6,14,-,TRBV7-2,CASSLWGYNSPLHF,TGTGCCAGCAGCTTATGGGGCTATAATTCACCCCTCCACTTT
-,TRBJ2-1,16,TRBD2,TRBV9,CASSVVLGLAGDEQFF,TGTGCCAGCAGCGTAGTTCTGGGACTAGCGGGGGATGAGCAGTTCTTC
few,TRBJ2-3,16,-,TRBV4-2,CASSQDLGGGSDTQYF,TGTGCCAGCAGCCAAGATTTAGGGGGGGGGTCAGATACGCAGTATTTT
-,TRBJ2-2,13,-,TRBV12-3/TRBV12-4,CASSLFETGELFF,TGTGCCAGCAGTTTGTTCGAGACCGGGGAGCTGTTTTTT
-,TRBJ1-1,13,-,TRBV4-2,CASSSPGAGEAFF,TGTGCCAGCAGCTCCCCGGGAGCCGGTGAAGCTTTCTTT
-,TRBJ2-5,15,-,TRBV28,CASGTWAGSKETQYF,TGTGCCAGCGGTACTTGGGCGGGCTCAAAAGAGACCCAGTACTTC
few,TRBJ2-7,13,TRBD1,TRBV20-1,CSADPSGQKEQYF,TGCAGTGCCGACCCCTCGGGACAGAAGGAGCAGTACTTC
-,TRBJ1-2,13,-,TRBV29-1,CSDLQGTSYGYTF,TGCAGCGACCTACAGGGTACAAGCTATGGCTACACCTTC
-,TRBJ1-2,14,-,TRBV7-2,CASSLTAGNYGYTF,TGTGCCAGCAGCTTAACCGCGGGAAACTATGGCTACACCTTC
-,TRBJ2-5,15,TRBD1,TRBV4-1,CASSQPGQGQETQYF,TGCGCCAGCAGCCAACCGGGACAGGGGCAAGAGACCCAGTACTTC
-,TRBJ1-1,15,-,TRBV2,CASRDPGGIHTEAFF,TGTGCCAGCAGGGACCCAGGTGGGATACACACTGAAGCTTTCTTT
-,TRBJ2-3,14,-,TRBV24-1,CATSGWEDTDTQYF,TGTGCCACCAGTGGGTGGGAAGACACAGATACGCAGTATTTT
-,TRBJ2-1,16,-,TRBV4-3,CASSQDWSSSYNEQFF,TGCGCCAGCAGCCAAGACTGGAGTAGCTCCTACAATGAGCAGTTCTTC
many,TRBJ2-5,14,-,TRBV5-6,CASSLTGRQETQYF,TGTGCCAGCAGCTTGACCGGGCGCCAAGAGACCCAGTACTTC
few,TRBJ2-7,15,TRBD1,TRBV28,CASSFIQGGSYEQYF,TGTGCCAGCAGTTTCATACAGGGGGGCTCCTACGAGCAGTACTTC
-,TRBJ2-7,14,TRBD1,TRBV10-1,CASSRDRGSYGQYF,TGCGCCAGCAGCCGGGACAGGGGTTCCTACGGGCAGTACTTC
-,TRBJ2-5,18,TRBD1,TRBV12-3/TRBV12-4,CASSSHGTGGALMETQYF,TGTGCCAGCAGTTCCCACGGGACAGGGGGCGCGTTGATGGAGACCCAGTACTTC
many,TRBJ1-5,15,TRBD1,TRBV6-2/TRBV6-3,CASRGQGKSNQPQHF,TGTGCCAGCCGCGGACAGGGTAAAAGCAATCAGCCCCAGCATTTT
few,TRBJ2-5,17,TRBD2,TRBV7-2,CASSILAGGLLGETQYF,TGTGCCAGCAGCATTCTAGCGGGGGGGCTACTTGGCGAGACCCAGTACTTC
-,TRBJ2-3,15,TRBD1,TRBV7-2,CASRLGGWGTDTQYF,TGTGCCAGCAGATTAGGGGGCTGGGGAACAGATACGCAGTATTTT
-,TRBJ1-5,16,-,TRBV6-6,CASSYSRVLVNQPQHF,TGTGCCAGCAGTTACTCGCGGGTCCTGGTAAATCAGCCCCAGCATTTT
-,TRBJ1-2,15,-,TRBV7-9,CASSLAKTSVGGYTF,TGTGCCAGCAGCTTAGCCAAGACCTCCGTAGGTGGCTACACCTTC
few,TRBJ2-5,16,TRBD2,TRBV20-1,CSASPTRRGDQETQYF,TGCAGTGCTAGTCCCACCCGGCGGGGGGACCAAGAGACCCAGTACTTC
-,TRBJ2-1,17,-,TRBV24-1,CATSDPSGTAQYNEQFF,TGTGCCACCAGTGATCCATCCGGGACTGCGCAGTACAATGAGCAGTTCTTC